The source of this T cell receptor (beta chain) is a study of blood T cells in healthy people across ages. Overall study context: Template switching picked up about one barcoded beta molecule for each two T cells.

Study-wide findings and caveats: Diversity figures based on one million T cells were deemed too low.

Germline values: CDR1 DFQATT, CDR2 SNEGSKA (reference sequence). Losses at the gene ends were 6 bases for V and 4 bases for J; bases not matched to a gene: 12. The CDR3 runs 16 residues. A second PCR of 7 to 11 cycles used a sample-barcoded 5' primer and a J-beta primer mix. Through a template-switch adaptor with 12 random nucleotides, each cDNA molecule received a tag. TCRdb recomputed calls from the 5' RACE reads with MiXCR, one row per CDR3 protein. The profile shows over 1,200,000 distinct CDR3 sequences, around 59% of them singletons. This clonotype came up once. Its specificity is not known. This receptor was taken from a man aged 18 to 35 in good health. This chain links TRBV20-1 with TRBJ1-6; TRBD1 aligns across 7 bases. Sequences were obtained from blood. CDR3 loop: CSAGGTANFYNSPLHF. The CDR3 bases are TGCAGTGCGGGAGGGACAGCGAATTTTTATAATTCACCCCTCCACTTT.